The sequence of this T cell receptor beta chain was determined in a study of regulatory T cells in long-lasting Graves disease. For this clonotype: As yet, its antigen is unknown.

Construction of TCR beta libraries relied on iRepertoire HTBI primers and on Arm-PCR targeting CDR3 regions. In TCRdb, the multiplex PCR reads were re-called with MiXCR into one record per CDR3 protein. The sample comprises about 540,000 distinct CDR3 sequences, about 13% of which are singletons, and roughly a tenth rests with the top ten. Study-wide findings and caveats: Persistent disease preferred TRBV28, TRBJ1-2 and TRBJ2-5.

Time point given: newly diagnosed GD, antithyroid drugs for less than 3 months. PBMC-extracted RNA yielded the TCR library. As a group, patients came from one endocrinology department in Xi'an, China. The CDR3 contains 13 residues. The germline V gene encodes CDR1 DFQATT and CDR2 SNEGSKA (reference sequence). V was cut by 5 bases and J by 1 base, with 9 bases left in between. The same sample was also used in a study of T cells in Graves' hyperthyroidism and ophthalmopathy. From that report: Researchers ran a first-round RT-PCR on the TCR CDR3 using the HTBI primer set.

The rearrangement joins TRBV20-1 to TRBJ1-5, with D perhaps matching TRBD1 (5 bases). The receptor was derived from a man aged 25 to 40 with Graves disease. The specimen comprised peripheral blood mononuclear cells (PBMCs), sampled at new diagnosis, from a patient treated with antithyroid drugs. The CDR3 here is CSAPQGSNQPQHF. For the CDR3, the DNA is TGCAGTGCTCCGCAGGGAAGCAATCAGCCCCAGCATTTT.